These 13 T cell receptor beta chains share one sample of origin, sequenced in a study of T cells after yellow fever vaccination. TCRdb used MiXCR to reprocess the 5' RACE reads, holding one entry per CDR3 protein. Of some 240,000 distinct CDR3 sequences listed, roughly 3% are singletons. The sequences come from CD4+ T cells sorted from PBMCs, collected 10 days after the yellow fever booster vaccination. The origin of the receptors is a man in his late teens or twenties who received the YFV17D yellow fever vaccine.

The rearrangement links TRBV24-1 to TRBJ1-3, with a possible D match to TRBD1 (6 bases). CDR3 length equals 16 residues. Looked up from germline, CDR1 is KGHDR and CDR2 is SFDVKD. Trimming pared 1 base from V and 0 bases from J, leaving 9 bases between. The CDR3 region is CATSDFRDNSGNTIYF. CDR3 coding DNA: TGTGCCACCAGTGATTTCCGGGACAACTCTGGAAACACCATATATTTT.

A few counts support this clonotype. This chain connects TRBV27 to TRBJ2-3, with TRBD1 matching over 7 bases. V lost 7 bases and J lost 0; bases outside the gene matches: 4. CDR1 is MNHEY and CDR2 is SMNVEV in the germline V gene (reference sequence). The CDR3 sequence is 14 residues long. CDR3 amino acids: CASKDRTSTDTQYF. CDR3 nucleotide sequence: TGTGCCAGCAAGGACAGGACTAGCACAGATACGCAGTATTTT.

The gene calls are TRBV29-1 and TRBJ2-6; perhaps D is TRBD1 or TRBD2 (5 bases each). The CDR3 length is 17 residues. Looked up from germline, CDR1 is SQVTM and CDR2 is ANQGSEA. Trimming pared 4 bases from V and 0 bases from J, leaving 16 bases between. The CDR3 DNA follows: TGCAGCGTTGGGGACCTGGGTGGAATCTCTGGGGCCAACGTCCTGACTTTC. Protein product: CSVGDLGGISGANVLTF.

This clonotype was seen ten or more times. V and J are TRBV9 and TRBJ2-2; 9 nucleotides match TRBD2. Germline lookup yields CDR1 SGDLS and CDR2 YYNGEE. V was clipped by 3 bases and J by 2 bases; unmatched bases: 8. The CDR3 has 17 amino acids. The CDR3 protein is CASSDVAGAFNTGELFF. CDR3 DNA sequence: TGTGCCAGCAGCGACGTAGCGGGGGCCTTCAACACCGGGGAGCTGTTTTTT.

This clonotype was seen only a few times. This chain links TRBV9 with TRBJ2-1; D is possibly TRBD1 (6 bases). Germline values: CDR1 SGDLS, CDR2 YYNGEE. CDR3 length: 16 amino acids. V was pared by 4 bases and J by 4 bases, with 18 bases between. This chain's CDR3 is CASSSRQEPMYNEQFF. The CDR3 coding sequence is TGTGCCAGCAGCTCTCGACAGGAACCGATGTACAATGAGCAGTTCTTC.

This clonotype was counted at least ten times. The CDR3 DNA sequence: TGTGCCAGCAGCCAACTCCTTAGCGGGGGGGCAGATACGCAGTATTTT. Encoded protein: CASSQLLSGGADTQYF. V is TRBV14 and J is TRBJ2-3, with 11 nucleotides matching TRBD2. V trimming: 2 bases; J trimming: 4 bases; junction bases outside the gene matches: 5. The CDR3 has 16 residues. Germline V CDR1 and CDR2: SGHDN, FVKESK. Looking up the rest from reference TRBV14 and TRBJ2-3 gives the full variable domain: EAGVTQFPSHSVIEKGQTVTLRCDPISGHDNLYWYRRVMGKEIKFLLHFVKESKQDESGMPNNRFLAERTGGTYSTLKVQPAELEDSGVYFCASSQLLSGGADTQYFGPGTRLTVL.

This clonotype was counted ten times or more. This CDR3 is CAISENAYEQYF. The CDR3, as DNA: TGTGCCATCAGTGAAAATGCCTACGAGCAGTACTTC. This rearrangement joins TRBV10-3 to TRBJ2-7; no clear D gene. CDR3 length equals 12 residues. CDR1 and CDR2 (germline): ENHRY, SYGVKD. V lost 3 bases and J lost 2, with 5 bases in between.

This clonotype occurred many times. The chain has TRBV18 and TRBJ1-2, with unresolved D. Germline CDR1 and CDR2: KGHSH and LQKENI. The CDR3 is made up of 15 amino acids. The V end lost 3 bases, the J end lost 1 base, and 12 bases lay between the germline ends. The CDR3 protein is CASSPKGAGNYGYTF. Here the CDR3 DNA reads TGTGCCAGCTCACCTAAGGGCGCCGGTAACTATGGCTACACCTTC.

J is TRBJ2-2 and V is TRBV7-8; D gene uncertain. In germline, CDR1 is SGHVS, CDR2 FQNEAQ. The CDR3 sequence is 17 residues long. V shed 1 base and J shed 3 bases, with 15 bases lying between them. The CDR3 spells CASSLVGLSWDTGELFF. CDR3 nucleotide sequence: TGTGCCAGCAGCTTAGTTGGCCTCTCCTGGGACACCGGGGAGCTGTTTTTT. Based on the CDR3 plus reference TRBV7-8 and TRBJ2-2, the full variable domain is GAGVSQSPRYKVAKRGQDVALRCDPISGHVSLFWYQQALGQGPEFLTYFQNEAQLDKSGLPSDRFFAERPEGSVSTLKIQRTQQEDSAVYLCASSLVGLSWDTGELFFGEGSRLTVL.

This clonotype has a count of ten or more. This chain uses TRBV11-2 with TRBJ2-2; possibly TRBD1 or TRBD2 for D (5 bases each). Trimming pared 3 bases from V and 2 bases from J, leaving 10 bases between. Germline V CDR1 and CDR2: SGHAT, FQNNGV. The CDR3 has 15 amino acids. The CDR3 nucleotides read TGTGCCAGCAGCTTTGGGACCGCTAACACCGGGGAGCTGTTTTTT. It codes for CASSFGTANTGELFF. Combining the CDR3 with reference TRBV11-2 and TRBJ2-2 gives the whole variable domain EAGVAQSPRYKIIEKRQSVAFWCNPISGHATLYWYQQILGQGPKLLIQFQNNGVVDDSQLPKDRFSAERLKGVDSTLKIQPAKLEDSAVYLCASSFGTANTGELFFGEGSRLTVL.

Only a few counts were recorded for this clonotype. The genes are TRBV20-1 and TRBJ1-5, with a possible D match to TRBD1 (5 bases). The CDR3 runs 17 residues. The germline V and J ends were trimmed by 3 bases and 10 bases, with 28 bases remaining between them. CDR1 DFQATT and CDR2 SNEGSKA come from the germline V gene (reference sequence). In DNA form, the CDR3 reads TGCAGTGCTAGGCCCCGGGGGTCATCCCCCGTGGATTCACCCCAGCATTTT. This sequence encodes CSARPRGSSPVDSPQHF.

The gene calls are TRBV6-5 and TRBJ1-1; 11 bases agree with TRBD1. The trim removed 5 bases at V and 4 bases at J, leaving 6 bases unmatched. CDR3 length equals 15 residues. The germline CDR1 and CDR2 sequences are MNHEY and SVGAGI. In nucleotides, the CDR3 is TGTGCCAGCAGTACAGAGGGACAGGGGGTCACTGAAGCTTTCTTT. It codes for CASSTEGQGVTEAFF.

V gene TRBV12-3 or TRBV12-4 combines with J gene TRBJ1-5; D is uncertain. This CDR3 region has 12 residues. Trimming took off 1 base at V and 9 bases at J, with 7 bases between the two ends. As DNA, the CDR3 is TGTGCCAGCAGTTTAGAGGTTAGGCCCCAGCATTTT. Translating it yields CASSLEVRPQHF.